This T cell receptor (beta chain) was sequenced during a study of blood T cell repertoires in COVID-19. CDR1 and CDR2 (germline): SNHLY, FYNNEI. Trimming left V 4 bases short and J 4 bases short, with 13 bases between. This CDR3 has 14 residues. Study processing details: Amplification of reference gene primers was used by the study to estimate nucleated cell counts. Produced via immunoSEQ multiplex PCR; TCRdb's table is partial and in-frame only. V, J and clone size are taken as reported in that table, and D and trimming were inferred from the DNA itself. The sample includes 250,000 to 350,000 clones, around 92% of them seen just once.

The chain combines TRBV2 with TRBJ1-2; D remains ambiguous. What was sequenced was PBMCs or T cells enriched from blood (not recorded which). The origin of this receptor is a woman between 45 and 60 years old who had been exposed to COVID-19. The CDR3 DNA sequence: TGTGCCAGCAGTGTCCTCGGGGAGGGCTATGGCTACACCTTC. Protein: CASSVLGEGYGYTF.